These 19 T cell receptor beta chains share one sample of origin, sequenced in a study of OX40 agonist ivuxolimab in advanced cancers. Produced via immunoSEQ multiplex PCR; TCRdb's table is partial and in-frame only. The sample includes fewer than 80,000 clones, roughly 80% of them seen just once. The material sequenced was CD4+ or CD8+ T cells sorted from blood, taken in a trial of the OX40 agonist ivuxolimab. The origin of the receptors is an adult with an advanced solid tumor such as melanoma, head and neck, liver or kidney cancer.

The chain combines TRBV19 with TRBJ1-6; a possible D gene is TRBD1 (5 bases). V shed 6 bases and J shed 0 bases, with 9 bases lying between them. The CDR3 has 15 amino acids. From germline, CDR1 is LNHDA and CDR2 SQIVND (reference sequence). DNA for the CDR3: TGTGCCAGTAGCGACGACAGCTCCTATAATTCACCCCTCCACTTT. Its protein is CASSDDSSYNSPLHF.

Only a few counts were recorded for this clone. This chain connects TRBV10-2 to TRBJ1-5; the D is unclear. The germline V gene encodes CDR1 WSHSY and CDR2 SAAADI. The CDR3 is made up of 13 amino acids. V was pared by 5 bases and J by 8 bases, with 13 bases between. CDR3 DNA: TGCGCCAGCAGTCCTTCGACATTTGAGCCCCAGCATTTT. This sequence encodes CASSPSTFEPQHF.

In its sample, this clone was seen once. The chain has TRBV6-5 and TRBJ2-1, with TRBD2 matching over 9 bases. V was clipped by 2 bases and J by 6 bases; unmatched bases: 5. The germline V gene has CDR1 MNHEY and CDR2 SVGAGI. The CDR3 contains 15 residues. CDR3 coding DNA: TGTGCCAGCAGTTACAGAGCGGGAGGTGCCAATGAGCAGTTCTTC. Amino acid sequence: CASSYRAGGANEQFF.

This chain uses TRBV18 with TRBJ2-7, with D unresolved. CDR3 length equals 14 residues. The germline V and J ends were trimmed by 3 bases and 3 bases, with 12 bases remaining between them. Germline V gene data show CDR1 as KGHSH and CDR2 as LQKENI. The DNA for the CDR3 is TGTGCCAGCTCACCCCCGGGCTATTACTACGAGCAGTACTTC. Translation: CASSPPGYYYEQYF.

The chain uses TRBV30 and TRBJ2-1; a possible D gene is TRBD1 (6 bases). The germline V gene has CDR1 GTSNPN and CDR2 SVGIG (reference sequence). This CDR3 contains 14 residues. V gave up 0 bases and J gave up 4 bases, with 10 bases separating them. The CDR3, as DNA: TGTGCCTGGAGTGTGGGGGCGTCATACAATGAGCAGTTCTTC. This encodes CAWSVGASYNEQFF.

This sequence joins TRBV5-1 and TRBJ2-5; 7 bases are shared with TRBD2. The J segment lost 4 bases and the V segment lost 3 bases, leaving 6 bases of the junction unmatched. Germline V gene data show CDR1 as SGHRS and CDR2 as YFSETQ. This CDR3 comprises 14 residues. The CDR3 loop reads CASSSGLSGETQYF. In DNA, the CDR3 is TGCGCCAGCAGCTCGGGACTATCTGGAGAGACCCAGTACTTC.

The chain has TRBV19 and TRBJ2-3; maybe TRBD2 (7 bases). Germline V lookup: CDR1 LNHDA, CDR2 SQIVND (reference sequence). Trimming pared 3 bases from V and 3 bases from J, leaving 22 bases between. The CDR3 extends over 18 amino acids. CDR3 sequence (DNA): TGTGCCAGTAGTATTTACCTGTTCGGGGGCGGGAGTACAGATACGCAGTATTTT. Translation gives CASSIYLFGGGSTDTQYF.

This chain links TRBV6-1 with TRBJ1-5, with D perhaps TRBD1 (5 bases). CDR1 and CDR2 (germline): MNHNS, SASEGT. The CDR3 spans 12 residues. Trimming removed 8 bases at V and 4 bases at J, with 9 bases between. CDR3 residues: CASWDRNQPQHF. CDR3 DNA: TGTGCCAGCTGGGACCGAAATCAGCCCCAGCATTTT.

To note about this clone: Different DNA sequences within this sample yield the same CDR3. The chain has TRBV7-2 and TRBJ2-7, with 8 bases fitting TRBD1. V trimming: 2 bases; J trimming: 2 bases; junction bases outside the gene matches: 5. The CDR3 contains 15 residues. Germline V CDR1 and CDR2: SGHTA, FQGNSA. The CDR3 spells CASSLIGQGAYEQYF. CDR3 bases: TGTGCCAGCAGCTTAATAGGACAGGGAGCCTACGAGCAGTACTTC.

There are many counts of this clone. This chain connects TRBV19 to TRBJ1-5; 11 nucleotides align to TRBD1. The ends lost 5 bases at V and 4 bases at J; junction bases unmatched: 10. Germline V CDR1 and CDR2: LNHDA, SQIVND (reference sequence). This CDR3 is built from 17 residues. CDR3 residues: CASSPGQGAVRNQPQHF. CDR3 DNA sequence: TGTGCCAGTAGTCCAGGACAGGGGGCAGTTCGAAATCAGCCCCAGCATTTT. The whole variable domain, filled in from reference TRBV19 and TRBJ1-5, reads DGGITQSPKYLFRKEGQNVTLSCEQNLNHDAMYWYRQDPGQGLRLIYYSQIVNDFQKGDIAEGYSVSREKKESFPLTVTSAQKNPTAFYLCASSPGQGAVRNQPQHFGDGTRLSIL.

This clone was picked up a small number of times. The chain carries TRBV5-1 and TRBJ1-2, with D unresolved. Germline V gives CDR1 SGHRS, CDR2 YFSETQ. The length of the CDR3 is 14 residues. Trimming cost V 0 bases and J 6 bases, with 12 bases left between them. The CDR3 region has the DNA TGCGCCAGCAGCTTGGGCACCGGGATGGATGGCTACACCTTC. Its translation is CASSLGTGMDGYTF.

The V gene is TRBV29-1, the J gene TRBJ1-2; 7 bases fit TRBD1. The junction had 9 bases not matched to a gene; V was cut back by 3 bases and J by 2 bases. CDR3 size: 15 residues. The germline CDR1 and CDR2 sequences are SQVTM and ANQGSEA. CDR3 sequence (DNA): TGCAGCGTTGACGATATACAGGGGATGAACTATGGCTACACCTTC. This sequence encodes CSVDDIQGMNYGYTF.

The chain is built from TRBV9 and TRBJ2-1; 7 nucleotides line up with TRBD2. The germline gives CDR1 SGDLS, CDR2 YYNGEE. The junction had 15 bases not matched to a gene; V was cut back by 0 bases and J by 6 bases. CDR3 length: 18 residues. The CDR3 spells CASSVGLGGRAPSNEQFF. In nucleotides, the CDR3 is TGTGCCAGCAGCGTAGGTCTGGGGGGGAGGGCCCCCAGCAATGAGCAGTTCTTC.

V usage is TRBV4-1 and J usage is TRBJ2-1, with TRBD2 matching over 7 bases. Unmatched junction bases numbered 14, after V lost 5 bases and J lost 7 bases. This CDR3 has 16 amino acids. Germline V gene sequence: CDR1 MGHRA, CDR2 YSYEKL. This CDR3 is CASSRGAGLVVNEQFF. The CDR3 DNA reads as TGCGCCAGCAGCAGGGGAGCGGGGTTGGTGGTAAATGAGCAGTTCTTC.

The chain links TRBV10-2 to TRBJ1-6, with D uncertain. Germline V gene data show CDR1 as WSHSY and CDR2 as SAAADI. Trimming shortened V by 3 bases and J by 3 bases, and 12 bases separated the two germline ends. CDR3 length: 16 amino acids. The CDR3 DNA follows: TGCGCCAGCAGTGATATGGGAAGAGACTATAATTCACCCCTCCACTTT. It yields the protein CASSDMGRDYNSPLHF.

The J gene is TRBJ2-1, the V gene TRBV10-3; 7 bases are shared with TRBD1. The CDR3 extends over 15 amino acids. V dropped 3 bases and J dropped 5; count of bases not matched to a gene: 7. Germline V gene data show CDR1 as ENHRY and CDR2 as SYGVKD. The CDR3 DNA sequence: TGTGCCATCAGTGACCCTGGGACAGTTAACAATGAGCAGTTCTTC. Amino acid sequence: CAISDPGTVNNEQFF.

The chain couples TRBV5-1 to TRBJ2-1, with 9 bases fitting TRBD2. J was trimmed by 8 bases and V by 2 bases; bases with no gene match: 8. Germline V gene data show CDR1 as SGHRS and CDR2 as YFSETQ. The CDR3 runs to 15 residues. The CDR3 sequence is CASSFSGGSGDEQFF. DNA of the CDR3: TGCGCCAGCAGCTTTAGCGGGGGCAGTGGGGATGAGCAGTTCTTC.

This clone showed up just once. This CDR3 reads CASSLSYMNTEAFF. The CDR3 DNA reads as TGTGCCAGCAGTTTAAGTTATATGAACACTGAAGCTTTCTTT. J is TRBJ1-1 and V is TRBV27; D uncertain. Germline CDR1 reads MNHEY; CDR2 reads SMNVEV (reference sequence). This CDR3 has 14 residues. Deletions cut 2 bases from V and 0 bases from J, with 7 bases between.

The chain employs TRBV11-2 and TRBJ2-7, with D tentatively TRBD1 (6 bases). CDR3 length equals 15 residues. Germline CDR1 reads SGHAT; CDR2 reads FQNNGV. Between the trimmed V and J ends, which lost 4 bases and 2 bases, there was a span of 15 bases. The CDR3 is CASSSGTPSAYEQYF. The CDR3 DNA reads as TGTGCCAGCAGCTCAGGGACACCCTCGGCCTACGAGCAGTACTTC.